The sequence of this TCR beta chain was determined in a study of shared clonotypes between healthy human individuals. Terminally differentiated effector memory CD45RA+ cells were excluded from the naive CD8 cells, which were CD45RO-negative and positively selected for CCR7. This CDR3 has 15 residues. Assay: immunoSEQ multiplex PCR; the TCRdb copy retains only in-frame clones and omits some. The sample yields about 2 million clones, approximately 95% seen once. The rearrangement links TRBV21-1 to TRBJ2-5; the table's D call, TRBD2, was not checked against the DNA. TRBV21-1 is tagged as a pseudogene. This receptor was identified in a man between 18 and 35 years old in good health. Sequencing was carried out using naive CD8+ T cells sorted from blood. This CDR3 reads CASSEREGLRETQYF. The CDR3 DNA follows: TGTGCCAGCAGCGAGCGGGAGGGCCTTCGGGAGACCCAGTACTTC.